This TCR beta chain was captured in a study of CDR3 diversity in severe acne. The length of the CDR3 is 15 residues. CDR1 is SEHNR and CDR2 is FQNEAQ in the germline V gene (reference sequence). V gave up 5 bases and J gave up 5 bases; unmatched junction bases: 6. MiXCR, applied by TCRdb to the PCR reads, yields one record per CDR3 protein. Altogether some 84,000 distinct CDR3 sequences are present, under 65% being singletons, with the ten largest covering more than 13%. The chain links TRBV7-9 to TRBJ2-7; 13 nucleotides align to TRBD2. This clonotype was obtained from a male donor in good health, without acne. Source material: blood. The chain's CDR3 is CASSGLAGEVNEQYF. Here the CDR3 DNA reads TGTGCCAGCAGCGGACTAGCGGGAGAGGTTAACGAGCAGTACTTC. The full variable domain, completed using reference TRBV7-9 and TRBJ2-7, is DTGVSQNPRHKITKRGQNVTFRCDPISEHNRLYWYRQTLGQGPEFLTYFQNEAQLEKSRLLSDRFSAERPKGSFSTLEIQRTEQGDSAMYLCASSGLAGEVNEQYFGPGTRLTVT.